The 10 T cell receptor beta chains below all came from one sample that was sequenced in a study of T cell repertoires in cytomegalovirus infection. TCRdb ran MiXCR on the reads and lists one entry per CDR3 protein. The table lists about 140,000 distinct CDR3 sequences, about 6.3% of them singletons. Sequencing used PBMCs. The receptor source for this set is a human donor in good health (CMV status not recorded). Some clones in this sample may be carry-over from other donors' samples.

This clonotype showed up many times. This chain connects TRBV7-8 to TRBJ2-1; D not certain. This CDR3 is 11 amino acids long. CDR1 and CDR2 from the germline V gene are SGHVS and FQNEAQ. The V and J ends lost 5 bases and 9 bases respectively, with 8 bases between them. CDR3 sequence (DNA): TGTGCCAGCAGCCCCGTTAGTGAGCAGTTCTTC. It encodes CASSPVSEQFF.

This clonotype has a count of ten or more. The chain joins TRBV20-1 to TRBJ1-4; D is unresolved. The V and J ends lost 4 bases and 8 bases respectively, with 14 bases between them. CDR1 is DFQATT and CDR2 is SNEGSKA in the germline V gene (reference sequence). The CDR3 is 13 residues long. The CDR3 loop is CSAIWVPREKLFF. Here the CDR3 DNA reads TGCAGTGCTATCTGGGTCCCGCGGGAAAAACTGTTTTTT.

This clonotype was seen many times. The chain has TRBV7-2 and TRBJ2-1; 7 bases agree with TRBD1. J was trimmed by 6 bases and V by 2 bases; bases with no gene match: 7. The length of the CDR3 is 15 residues. CDR1 SGHTA and CDR2 FQGNSA come from the germline V gene. The CDR3 region is CASSLSRDSINEQFF. The CDR3 coding sequence is TGTGCCAGCAGCTTAAGTAGGGACAGTATCAATGAGCAGTTCTTC.

This clonotype was found many times. This sequence joins TRBV9 and TRBJ1-2, with D uncertain. Per the germline V gene, CDR1 is SGDLS and CDR2 is YYNGEE. Trimming shortened V by 3 bases and J by 1 base, and 10 bases separated the two germline ends. The CDR3 spans 14 residues. The CDR3 here is CASSASWGNYGYTF. CDR3 DNA: TGTGCCAGCAGCGCTAGTTGGGGTAACTATGGCTACACCTTC.

The CDR3 DNA sequence: TGCAGCGTTAAAATCGTGGCGGATACGCAGTATTTT. Translated, it gives CSVKIVADTQYF. V and J are TRBV29-1 and TRBJ2-3; the D is unclear. V lost 5 bases to trimming and J lost 6 bases, with 12 bases between them. Germline values: CDR1 SQVTM, CDR2 ANQGSEA. The CDR3 loop spans 12 amino acids.

In this sample, this clonotype turned up many times. The J gene is TRBJ1-6, the V gene TRBV7-8, with D tentatively TRBD1 (5 bases). Germline loops: CDR1 SGHVS, CDR2 FQNEAQ. The CDR3 contains 13 residues. With 1 base removed from V and 9 bases from J, the gap between germline ends came to 7 bases. This chain's CDR3 is CASSLGGASPLHF. The CDR3 bases are TGTGCCAGCAGCTTAGGTGGGGCTTCACCCCTCCACTTT.

V and J are TRBV20-1 and TRBJ2-1; D remains ambiguous. From germline, CDR1 is DFQATT and CDR2 SNEGSKA (reference sequence). The CDR3 is 12 residues long. CDR3: CGSYFSYNEQFF. DNA for the CDR3: TGCGGCTCTTATTTCTCCTACAATGAGCAGTTCTTC.

This clonotype was recorded many times. DNA for the CDR3: TGTGCCAGCAGCCTGGCCCTCGAGACAGGGGGCTTAAAAGCTTTCTTT. Translation gives CASSLALETGGLKAFF. V is TRBV27 and J is TRBJ1-1; TRBD1 matches 10 bases. CDR3 length: 16 amino acids. Germline values: CDR1 MNHEY, CDR2 SMNVEV (reference sequence). V lost 6 bases to trimming and J lost 9 bases; unmatched junction nucleotides: 16.

This chain connects TRBV20-1 to TRBJ2-2; D not resolved. V was cut by 5 bases and J by 0 bases, with 7 bases left in between. The CDR3 sequence is 13 residues long. The germline CDR1 and CDR2 sequences are DFQATT and SNEGSKA (reference sequence). CDR3 in amino acids: CSAHQPNTGELFF. The CDR3 DNA is TGCAGTGCTCATCAGCCGAACACCGGGGAGCTGTTTTTT.

The chain joins TRBV20-1 to TRBJ2-7; 11 bases align to TRBD2. The length of the CDR3 is 15 residues. Germline assignment: CDR1 DFQATT and CDR2 SNEGSKA (reference sequence). J lost 2 bases, V lost 1 base, and 4 bases had no gene match. The CDR3 sequence is CSARAPGLAAYEQYF. The DNA of the CDR3 is TGCAGTGCTAGAGCCCCGGGACTAGCGGCCTACGAGCAGTACTTC.